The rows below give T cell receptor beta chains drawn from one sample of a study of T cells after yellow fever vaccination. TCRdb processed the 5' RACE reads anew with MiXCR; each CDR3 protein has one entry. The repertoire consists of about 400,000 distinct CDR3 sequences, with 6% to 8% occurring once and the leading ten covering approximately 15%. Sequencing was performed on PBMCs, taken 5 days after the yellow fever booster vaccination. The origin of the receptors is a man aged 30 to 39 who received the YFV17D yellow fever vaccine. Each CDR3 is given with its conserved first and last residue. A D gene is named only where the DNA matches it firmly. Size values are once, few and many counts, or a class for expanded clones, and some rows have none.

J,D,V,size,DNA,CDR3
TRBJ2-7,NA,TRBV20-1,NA,TGCAGTGCTGCAGCTCGGCGGGTAGGGTACGAGCAGTACTTC,CSAAARRVGYEQYF
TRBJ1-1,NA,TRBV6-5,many,TGTGCCAGCAGTTACAGCGGACAGATAATAGGAGTTGAAGCTTTCTTT,CASSYSGQIIGVEAFF
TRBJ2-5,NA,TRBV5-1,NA,TGCGCCAGCAGCCCTTCCGTGACCGGGGAGACCCAGTACTTC,CASSPSVTGETQYF
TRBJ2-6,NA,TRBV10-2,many,TGCGCCAGCAGTGAGTCGCGCGGGGCAGGCCTGTCTGGGGCCAACGTCCTGACTTTC,CASSESRGAGLSGANVLTF
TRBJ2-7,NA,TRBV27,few,TGTGCCAGCAGAACCCTATCTCAGGGGCGAGAGGGGCAGTACTTC,CASRTLSQGREGQYF
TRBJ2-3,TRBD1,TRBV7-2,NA,TGTGCCAGCAGCTTCGGGACAGCGGCAGATACGCAGTATTTT,CASSFGTAADTQYF
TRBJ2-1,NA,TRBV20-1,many,TGCAGTGCTAGATCGGGCGCCCTCTCCTACAATGAGCAGTTCTTC,CSARSGALSYNEQFF
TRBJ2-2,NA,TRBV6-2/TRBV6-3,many,TGTGCCAGCAGAAACACCGGGGAGCTGTTTTTT,CASRNTGELFF
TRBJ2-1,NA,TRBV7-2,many,TGTGCCAGCAGCTTGAAACCTGGGGAATACAATGAGCAGTTCTTC,CASSLKPGEYNEQFF
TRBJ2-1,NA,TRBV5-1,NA,TGCGCCAGCAGTTATCGGGTCTCCGGTGAGCAGTTCTTC,CASSYRVSGEQFF
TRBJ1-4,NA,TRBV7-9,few,TGTGCCAGCAGCTTAGGCAGCCTAAGGGAGAATGAAAAACTGTTTTTT,CASSLGSLRENEKLFF
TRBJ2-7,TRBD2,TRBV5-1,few,TGCGCCAGCAGCTTGGAAGCGGGAGAAGTAAGCGAGCAGTACTTC,CASSLEAGEVSEQYF
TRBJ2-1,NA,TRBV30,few,TGTGCCTTGGAGGTTTGGGGGGGGGCCGGGGGCAATGAGCAGTTCTTC,CALEVWGGAGGNEQFF
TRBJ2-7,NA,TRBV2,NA,TGTGCCAGCAGTGAAGCGTTCCTAGCTTCAACCTACGAGCAGTACTTC,CASSEAFLASTYEQYF
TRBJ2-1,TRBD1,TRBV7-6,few,TGTGCCAGCAGCTTAGCCACAATCCCGGGACAGGCTTATTATGAGCAGTTCTTC,CASSLATIPGQAYYEQFF
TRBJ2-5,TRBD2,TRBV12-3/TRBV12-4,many,TGTGCCAGCAGTCCCCCTAGCGGGAGCTCCGGGGTGACCCAGTACTTC,CASSPPSGSSGVTQYF
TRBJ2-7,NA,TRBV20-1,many,TGCAGTGCTAGAGCCCGCCCTAATAGGGGGCAGTACTTC,CSARARPNRGQYF
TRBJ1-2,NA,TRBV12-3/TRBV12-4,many,TGTGCCAGCAGTGGGACTCTTTTCCTTGGCTACACCTTC,CASSGTLFLGYTF
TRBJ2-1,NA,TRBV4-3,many,TGCGCCAGCAGCCAAGATCGCGAGCATGCTGAGCAGTTCTTC,CASSQDREHAEQFF
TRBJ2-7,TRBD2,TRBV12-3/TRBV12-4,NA,TGTGCCACCGGAGGGGCTAGCGGGATGATGAGTGCCTACGAGCAGTACTTC,CATGGASGMMSAYEQYF
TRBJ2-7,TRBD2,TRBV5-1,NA,TGCGCCAGCAGCCCGGCCCCTAGCGGCCCCCAATCGGGCTACGAGCAGTACTTC,CASSPAPSGPQSGYEQYF
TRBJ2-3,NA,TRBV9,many,TGTGCCAGCAGCGTAGAAGTAGATACGCAGTATTTT,CASSVEVDTQYF
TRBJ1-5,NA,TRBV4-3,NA,TGCGCCAGCAGTCCACAGTTTAGCAATCAGCCCCAGCATTTT,CASSPQFSNQPQHF
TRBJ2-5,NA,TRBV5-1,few,TGCGCCAGCAGCCTGGGGGCCAGCGTCCAAGAGACCCAGTACTTC,CASSLGASVQETQYF
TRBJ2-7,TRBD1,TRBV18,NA,TGTGCCAGCTCACCAAGCGGACAGGGGGCTGGCGAGCAGTACTTC,CASSPSGQGAGEQYF
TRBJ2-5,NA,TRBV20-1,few,TGCAGTGCTACCAAAGGCCCGCAAGAGACCCAGTACTTC,CSATKGPQETQYF
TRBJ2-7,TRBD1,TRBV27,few,TGTGCCAGCAGTCCTGCGGACAGGGGGCTGAACGAGCAGTACTTC,CASSPADRGLNEQYF
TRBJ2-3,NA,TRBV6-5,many,TGTGCCAGCAGTTACTCCGAATTGGATACGCAGTATTTT,CASSYSELDTQYF
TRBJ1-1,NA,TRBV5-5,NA,TGTGCCAGCAGCTCCTCGCTAGACAGGTCCCTCACTGAAGCTTTCTTT,CASSSSLDRSLTEAFF
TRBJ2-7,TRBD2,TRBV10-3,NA,TGTGCCATCAGTCCCCTAGCGGGGACGAGCTCCTACGAGCAGTACTTC,CAISPLAGTSSYEQYF
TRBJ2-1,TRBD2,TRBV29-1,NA,TGCAGCGTTGGGAGTAGTGGTAGCGGGAGAGATGAGCAGTTCTTC,CSVGSSGSGRDEQFF
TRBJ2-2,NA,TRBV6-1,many,TGTGCCAGCAGTGTTCGGACAGTTATCGGGGAGCTGTTTTTT,CASSVRTVIGELFF
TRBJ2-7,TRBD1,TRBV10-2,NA,TGCGCCAGCAGTGGGGTACAGGGGATCTCCTACGAGCAGTACTTC,CASSGVQGISYEQYF
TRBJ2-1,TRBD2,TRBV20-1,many,TGCAGTGCTAGCCTCTTCGGGACTAGCGGGACCGATGAGCAGTTCTTC,CSASLFGTSGTDEQFF
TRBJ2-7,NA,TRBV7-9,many,TGTGCCAGCAGCCTGACGGACATTCAAGCCTACGAGCAGTACTTC,CASSLTDIQAYEQYF
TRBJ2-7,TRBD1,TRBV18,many,TGTGCCAGCTCACCGCAGGGGGCCATCTACGAGCAGTACTTC,CASSPQGAIYEQYF
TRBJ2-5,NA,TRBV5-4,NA,TGTGCCAGCAGCGTTGACACCCAAGAGACCCAGTACTTC,CASSVDTQETQYF
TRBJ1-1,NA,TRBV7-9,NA,TGTGCCAGCAGCTTCACAGGGAGGAACACTGAAGCTTTCTTT,CASSFTGRNTEAFF
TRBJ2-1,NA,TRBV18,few,TGTGCCAGCTCACCACAGGGGACCTGGAATGAGCAGTTCTTC,CASSPQGTWNEQFF
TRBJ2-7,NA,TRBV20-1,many,TGCAGGGCTCCGGGAGAGTACGAGCAGTACTTC,CRAPGEYEQYF
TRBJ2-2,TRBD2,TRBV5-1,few,TGCGCCAGCAGCTCGTCTAGCGGGAGTCTCCCGAACACCGGGGAGCTGTTTTTT,CASSSSSGSLPNTGELFF
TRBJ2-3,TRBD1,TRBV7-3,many,TGTGCCAGCAGCATGGACAGGATACCAGATACGCAGTATTTT,CASSMDRIPDTQYF
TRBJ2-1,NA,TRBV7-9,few,TGTGCCAGCAGCTTATACGGGGATGAGCAGTTCTTC,CASSLYGDEQFF
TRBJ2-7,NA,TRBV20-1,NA,TGCAGTGCGGGAGGGACACCTCCCTACGAGCAGTACTTC,CSAGGTPPYEQYF